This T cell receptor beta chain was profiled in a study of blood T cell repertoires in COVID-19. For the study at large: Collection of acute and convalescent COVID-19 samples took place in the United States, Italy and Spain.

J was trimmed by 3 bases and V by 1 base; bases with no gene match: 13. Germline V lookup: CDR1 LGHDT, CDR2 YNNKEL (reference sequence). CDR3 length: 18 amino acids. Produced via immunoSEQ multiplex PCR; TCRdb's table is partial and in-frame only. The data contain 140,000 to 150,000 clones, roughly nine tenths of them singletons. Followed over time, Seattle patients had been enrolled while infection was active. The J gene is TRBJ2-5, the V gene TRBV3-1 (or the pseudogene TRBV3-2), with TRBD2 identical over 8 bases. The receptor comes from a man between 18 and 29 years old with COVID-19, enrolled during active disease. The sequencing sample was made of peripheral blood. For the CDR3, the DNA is TGTGCCAGCAGCCAAGTAGGGAGGACTAGCAGGACGGAAGAGACCCAGTACTTC. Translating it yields CASSQVGRTSRTEETQYF.